This TCR beta chain was captured in a study of cytomegalovirus exposure and HLA in healthy donors. Use of 60 Vbeta and 13 Jbeta primers characterized the PCR. Libraries were prepared by immunoSEQ multiplex PCR; TCRdb keeps only in-frame clonotypes and omits some of them. Here the sample spans over 55,000 clones, 85% to 90% being singletons. The V gene's germline CDR1 is LNHDA and CDR2 SQIVND (reference sequence). This CDR3 is built from 17 residues. V was pared by 7 bases and J by 3 bases, with 22 bases between. Sequencing was done on a sample of PBMCs. This sequence was found in a woman in her twenties or thirties in good health and CMV-seropositive. This chain connects TRBV19 to TRBJ1-5; tentatively, D is TRBD1 (6 bases). The CDR3 coding sequence is TGTGCCAGTACCGACGTCTCGAAGGGACACCTCAATCAGCCCCAGCATTTT. Its protein is CASTDVSKGHLNQPQHF.